The T cell receptor (beta chain) described here comes from a study of shared clonotypes between healthy human individuals. The CDR3 is made up of 15 amino acids. Trimming removed 3 bases from V and 3 bases from J; junction bases left unmatched: 7. CDR1 and CDR2 (germline): SGDLS, YYNGEE. Naive-designated CD8 cells lacked CD45RO, were positively enriched for CCR7, and omitted terminally differentiated effector memory CD45RA+ cells. This clone was recorded many times. Profiled with immunoSEQ multiplex PCR; TCRdb holds only in-frame clones, not every one. Of about 2.1 million clones listed, 93% are singletons.

The sequence derives from a man aged 18 to 29 in good health. Some clones in this sample may be carry-over from other donors' samples. Sequencing was performed on naive CD8+ T cells from PBMCs. This chain connects TRBV9 to TRBJ2-7, with 9 bases fitting TRBD1. The CDR3 spells CASSAGQGPVYEQYF. The CDR3 region has the DNA TGTGCCAGCAGCGCGGGACAGGGACCCGTCTACGAGCAGTACTTC.